Below, 19 T cell receptor beta chains from the same sample are listed, as sequenced in a study of CD8+ T cells in alopecia areata. The treatment denotes: oral pan-JAK inhibitor, 5-10 mg twice daily. RNA, once extracted, was reverse transcribed into cDNA for use as the sequencing template. Clones were read by immunoSEQ multiplex PCR, and TCRdb kept only the in-frame ones, dropping some. Among about 40,000 clones listed, roughly 92% were seen once. Sequences were derived from CD8+ T cells sorted from blood, sampled at week 24, from a patient treated with tofacitinib. These receptors originate from a human donor with alopecia areata.

The gene calls are TRBV6-1 and TRBJ2-7; the match to TRBD1 covers 9 bases. CDR1 is MNHNS and CDR2 is SASEGT in the germline V gene. The CDR3 has 15 residues. The ends lost 0 bases at V and 4 bases at J; junction bases unmatched: 4. This CDR3 reads CASSEAGTGSYEQYF. DNA for the CDR3: TGTGCCAGCAGTGAAGCAGGGACAGGGTCTTACGAGCAGTACTTC.

This clone showed up just once. The chain combines TRBV29-1 with TRBJ2-7; 8 nucleotides agree with TRBD1. Germline CDR1 and CDR2: SQVTM and ANQGSEA. The CDR3 spans 12 residues. Trimming took 7 bases from V and 3 from J; bases not matched to a gene: 5. CDR3 DNA: TGCAGCGCTTCAGGGGGCAGCTACGAGCAGTACTTC. Its translation is CSASGGSYEQYF.

The CDR3 sequence: CASSPRGDTYEQYF. The CDR3 DNA reads TGTGCCAGCAGCCCCCGTGGGGATACCTACGAGCAGTACTTC. The rearrangement joins TRBV7-9 to TRBJ2-5, with D uncertain. TRBJ2-7 explains the end of the DNA better; the J call may be wrong. The CDR3 consists of 14 residues. Germline CDR1 SEHNR, CDR2 FQNEAQ (reference sequence).

The chain combines TRBV5-8 with TRBJ2-1; D may correspond to TRBD1 or TRBD2 (6 bases each). This CDR3 comprises 14 residues. Germline values: CDR1 SGHTS, CDR2 YDEGEE. The V gene lost 0 bases and the J gene lost 6 bases, with 10 bases spanning the gap. CDR3 in DNA: TGTGCCAGCAGCTTGGACAGGGAGGTCAATGAGCAGTTCTTC. It yields the protein CASSLDREVNEQFF.

The genes are TRBV29-1 and TRBJ2-5, with TRBD1 as a possible D gene (5 bases). Near its end, the DNA agrees better with TRBJ2-7, so the J call may be wrong. Germline values: CDR1 SQVTM, CDR2 ANQGSEA. The CDR3 is made up of 12 amino acids. CDR3 amino acids: CSVEEDTYEQYF. CDR3 coding DNA: TGCAGCGTTGAAGAGGACACTTACGAGCAGTACTTC.

The rearrangement joins TRBV7-6 to TRBJ2-1, with a weak D call TRBD1 (6 bases). V gave up 2 bases and J gave up 8 bases, with 10 bases separating them. CDR3 length equals 13 residues. Per germline, CDR1 SGHVS and CDR2 FNYEAQ. The DNA for the CDR3 is TGTGCCAGCAGCTTAAGGGGGTGGGATGAGCAGTTCTTC. Encoded protein: CASSLRGWDEQFF.

The J gene is TRBJ2-7, the V gene TRBV4-2, with unresolved D. The CDR3 spans 15 residues. Germline CDR1 and CDR2: LGHNA and YNFKEQ. V was pared by 1 base and J by 4 bases, with 14 bases between. The CDR3 sequence: CASSQGWSESYEQYF. The CDR3 bases are TGTGCCAGCAGCCAAGGCTGGAGCGAGTCTTACGAGCAGTACTTC.

The chain recombines TRBV7-2 with TRBJ2-3; 11 bases match TRBD2. The V segment lost 3 bases and the J segment 4 bases; nucleotides outside the gene matches: 6. The CDR3 runs to 16 residues. Germline V gene lookup returns CDR1 SGHTA and CDR2 FQGNSA. The DNA for the CDR3 is TGTGCCAGCAGCTTCGTAGCGGGGGGGCCCCCAGATACGCAGTATTTT. Its translation: CASSFVAGGPPDTQYF.

This clone has only one observation. This chain links TRBV6-5 with TRBJ2-7; D remains ambiguous. The CDR3 contains 12 residues. The germline V gene has CDR1 MNHEY and CDR2 SVGAGI. Between the trimmed V and J ends, which lost 6 bases and 0 bases, there was a span of 6 bases. CDR3 coding DNA: TGTGCCAGCAGAAGCCTCTCCTACGAGCAGTACTTC. Translated: CASRSLSYEQYF.

This rearrangement joins TRBV15 to TRBJ2-1; D gene unclear. This CDR3 has 17 residues. Looked up from germline, CDR1 is LNHNV and CDR2 is YYDKDF (reference sequence). Trimming pared 2 bases from V and 4 bases from J, leaving 18 bases between. DNA of the CDR3: TGTGCCACCAGCAGATCTCCAACTGACCCGGTATACAATGAGCAGTTCTTC. Amino acid sequence: CATSRSPTDPVYNEQFF.

The chain has TRBV29-1 and TRBJ2-7, with a tentative D call TRBD2 (6 bases). The V and J ends lost 3 bases and 5 bases respectively, with 11 bases between them. Per germline, CDR1 SQVTM and CDR2 ANQGSEA. This CDR3 is 12 amino acids long. The CDR3 bases are TGCAGCGTTGAGGAGGGAATCCACGAGCAGTACTTC. Its translation: CSVEEGIHEQYF.

This clone has just one count. The V call is TRBV19, the J call TRBJ2-1; 9 bases fit TRBD1. Germline lookup yields CDR1 LNHDA and CDR2 SQIVND (reference sequence). The ends lost 0 bases at V and 4 bases at J; junction bases unmatched: 7. The CDR3 totals 17 residues. DNA for the CDR3: TGTGCCAGTAGTATAGATGGTGACAGGGGGGAGTACAATGAGCAGTTCTTC. This sequence encodes CASSIDGDRGEYNEQFF. Supplemented by reference TRBV19 and TRBJ2-1, the full variable domain reads DGGITQSPKYLFRKEGQNVTLSCEQNLNHDAMYWYRQDPGQGLRLIYYSQIVNDFQKGDIAEGYSVSREKKESFPLTVTSAQKNPTAFYLCASSIDGDRGEYNEQFFGPGTRLTVL.

The chain has TRBV7-9 and TRBJ2-5; 9 bases fit TRBD2. CDR1 is SEHNR, CDR2 FQNEAQ, per germline (reference sequence). The CDR3 extends over 17 amino acids. J gave up 5 bases and V 7 bases, and 17 bases lay outside the gene matches. The CDR3: CASTTHNKRGEEETQYF. The DNA for the CDR3 is TGTGCCAGCACCACCCATAACAAGCGGGGGGAGGAGGAGACCCAGTACTTC.

The CDR3 loop reads CASSLDPDTQYF. CDR3 coding DNA: TGTGCCAGCAGCTTAGATCCTGATACGCAGTATTTT. The chain uses TRBV11-1 and TRBJ2-3; D gene uncertain. Looked up from germline, CDR1 is SGHAT and CDR2 is FQDESV (reference sequence). The V and J ends lost 1 base and 6 bases respectively, with 5 bases between them. The CDR3 spans 12 residues.

The CDR3 loop is CASSLSGQGETDTQYF. In DNA form, the CDR3 reads TGTGCCAGCAGTTTATCGGGGCAGGGGGAAACAGATACGCAGTATTTT. The V gene is TRBV27, the J gene TRBJ2-3; 7 bases match TRBD1. The CDR3 is 16 residues long. V lost 0 bases to trimming and J lost 3 bases; unmatched junction nucleotides: 6. Germline V gives CDR1 MNHEY, CDR2 SMNVEV (reference sequence).

In DNA, the CDR3 is TGTGCCAGCAGCCCGCGTGGGGGAATGAACACTGAAGCTTTCTTT. Amino acids: CASSPRGGMNTEAFF. The J gene is TRBJ1-1, the V gene TRBV7-6; possibly TRBD1 for D (5 bases). Trimming stripped 5 bases from V and 0 bases from J, with 13 bases between. There are 15 residues in the CDR3. Germline V gene lookup returns CDR1 SGHVS and CDR2 FNYEAQ. The variable domain in full, completed from reference TRBV7-6 and TRBJ1-1, reads GAGVSQSPRYKVTKRGQDVALRCDPISGHVSLYWYRQALGQGPEFLTYFNYEAQQDKSGLPNDRFSAERPEGSISTLTIQRTEQRDSAMYRCASSPRGGMNTEAFFGQGTRLTVV.

The V call is TRBV27, the J call TRBJ2-6; no clear D. Between the trimmed V and J ends, which lost 0 bases and 0 bases, there was a span of 6 bases. Per germline, CDR1 MNHEY and CDR2 SMNVEV (reference sequence). This CDR3 region has 16 residues. The CDR3 coding sequence is TGTGCCAGCAGTTTATCATTTGGCTCTGGGGCCAACGTCCTGACTTTC. Translation: CASSLSFGSGANVLTF.

This chain connects TRBV5-1 to TRBJ2-7; D may correspond to TRBD1 or TRBD2 (5 bases each). V was clipped by 0 bases and J by 2 bases, with 9 bases between them. Germline V gives CDR1 SGHRS, CDR2 YFSETQ. The CDR3 runs 14 residues. The CDR3 spells CASSLGDPTYEQYF. CDR3 coding DNA: TGCGCCAGCAGCTTGGGGGACCCTACCTACGAGCAGTACTTC.

The table lists this clone with a few counts. The chain combines TRBV28 with TRBJ2-2; TRBD1 might be the D (5 bases). Trimming took off 2 bases at V and 0 bases at J, with 7 bases between the two ends. The CDR3 contains 15 residues. The germline gives CDR1 MDHEN, CDR2 SYDVKM. CDR3 sequence: CASSLDRANTGELFF. CDR3 bases: TGTGCCAGCAGTTTAGACAGAGCGAACACCGGGGAGCTGTTTTTT.